These 30 T cell receptor beta chains share one sample of origin, sequenced in a study of blood T cell repertoires in COVID-19. Using immunoSEQ multiplex PCR, the repertoire was profiled, and TCRdb retains in-frame clones only, with some absent. The sample shows about 140,000 clones, 65% to 85% of them seen only once. What was sequenced was PBMCs or T cells enriched from blood (not recorded which). These receptors were obtained from a man between 65 and 80 years old who had been exposed to COVID-19.

V gene TRBV27 combines with J gene TRBJ1-6; tentatively, D is TRBD1 (5 bases). CDR1 is MNHEY and CDR2 is SMNVEV in the germline V gene (reference sequence). This CDR3 is 13 amino acids long. The germline V and J ends were trimmed by 6 bases and 12 bases, with 15 bases remaining between them. The CDR3 region has the DNA TGTGCCAGCAGATTTCGAATGGGGGGACCCCTCCACTTT. Protein sequence: CASRFRMGGPLHF.

There are a few counts of this clone. The rearrangement joins TRBV28 to TRBJ1-1, with TRBD1 identical over 7 bases. CDR1 and CDR2 (germline): MDHEN, SYDVKM. V lost 2 bases, J lost 3 bases, and 6 bases stayed unmatched. This CDR3 spans 15 amino acids. CDR3 coding DNA: TGTGCCAGCAGTTTAAAGGGCAGGGGGGACACTGAAGCTTTCTTT. Translation: CASSLKGRGDTEAFF.

The chain joins TRBV3-1 (or the pseudogene TRBV3-2) to TRBJ2-7, with D perhaps matching TRBD2 (6 bases). With 1 base removed from V and 5 bases from J, the gap between germline ends came to 9 bases. There are 13 residues in the CDR3. The germline gives CDR1 LGHDT, CDR2 YNNKEL (reference sequence). Here the CDR3 DNA reads TGTGCCAGCAGCCAAGGTGCGGGGAACGAGCAGTACTTC. Translating it yields CASSQGAGNEQYF.

The chain links TRBV6-2 or TRBV6-3 to TRBJ1-1, with D perhaps TRBD1 (5 bases). CDR3 length: 16 amino acids. Deletions cut 5 bases from V and 4 bases from J, with 20 bases between. Germline CDR1 and CDR2: MNHEY and SVGEGT. CDR3 DNA: TGTGCCAGCAGTAACCCTCCGGGGGAGGGGAGCACTGAAGCTTTCTTT. It is translated as CASSNPPGEGSTEAFF.

The chain is built from TRBV11-1 and TRBJ2-7, with D possibly matching TRBD2 (6 bases). CDR3 size: 12 residues. V lost 5 bases and J 7 bases, leaving 12 bases between the germline ends. In germline, CDR1 is SGHAT, CDR2 FQDESV (reference sequence). DNA of the CDR3: TGTGCCAGCAGCACGCGGGACCGGGAGCAGTACTTC. This sequence encodes CASSTRDREQYF.

The J gene is TRBJ2-7, the V gene TRBV5-5, with D tentatively TRBD1 (6 bases). The CDR3 consists of 14 residues. CDR1 is SGHKS, CDR2 YYEKEE, per germline (reference sequence). Trimming shortened V by 0 bases and J by 2 bases, and 9 bases separated the two germline ends. The CDR3 protein is CASSLVAGAYEQYF. The CDR3, as DNA: TGTGCCAGCAGCTTGGTTGCAGGGGCCTACGAGCAGTACTTC.

This chain connects TRBV3-1 (or the pseudogene TRBV3-2) to TRBJ1-1; D is unclear. Trimming took 1 base from V and 4 from J, leaving 10 bases between them. CDR3 length: 14 residues. Germline V gene lookup returns CDR1 LGHDT and CDR2 YNNKEL (reference sequence). CDR3 sequence: CASSQVEGSTEAFF. DNA of the CDR3: TGTGCCAGCAGCCAAGTGGAAGGGAGCACTGAAGCTTTCTTT.

The chain is built from TRBV7-2 and TRBJ2-5; 12 bases are shared with TRBD2. V trimming: 1 base; J trimming: 4 bases; junction bases outside the gene matches: 7. Germline V gene lookup returns CDR1 SGHTA and CDR2 FQGNSA. This CDR3 has 17 residues. The CDR3 loop is CASSLENLAGGGETQYF. The CDR3 DNA sequence: TGTGCCAGCAGCTTAGAAAATCTAGCGGGAGGGGGAGAGACCCAGTACTTC.

This chain connects TRBV2 to TRBJ1-2; 7 bases match TRBD1. Germline CDR1 SNHLY, CDR2 FYNNEI. V was clipped by 4 bases and J by 4 bases; unmatched bases: 12. The CDR3 sequence is 16 residues long. For the CDR3, the DNA is TGTGCCAGCAGTGGGAAACCGGGACAGCCCCTCTATGGCTACACCTTC. It encodes CASSGKPGQPLYGYTF.

The chain joins TRBV5-6 to TRBJ2-7; TRBD1 matches 7 bases. In germline, CDR1 is SGHDT, CDR2 YYEEEE. V lost 1 base to trimming and J lost 3 bases; unmatched junction nucleotides: 4. The CDR3 runs to 14 residues. This CDR3 is CASSLLGQDYEQYF. The CDR3 DNA reads TGTGCCAGCAGCTTGTTAGGACAGGACTACGAGCAGTACTTC.

The chain couples TRBV2 to TRBJ2-6; D is possibly TRBD1 (5 bases). The CDR3 spans 15 residues. The V end was cut by 5 bases, the J end by 3 bases, with 11 bases between. Germline V gene data show CDR1 as SNHLY and CDR2 as FYNNEI. This chain's CDR3 is CASSPQGNGANVLTF. CDR3 bases: TGTGCCAGCAGTCCTCAGGGTAATGGGGCCAACGTCCTGACTTTC. The variable domain in full, with the rest retrieved from reference TRBV2 and TRBJ2-6, is EPEVTQTPSHQVTQMGQEVILRCVPISNHLYFYWYRQILGQKVEFLVSFYNNEISEKSEIFDDQFSVERPDGSNFTLKIRSTKLEDSAMYFCASSPQGNGANVLTFGAGSRLTVL.

The genes are TRBV3-1 (or the pseudogene TRBV3-2) and TRBJ1-1; 7 bases match TRBD1. The V gene end was trimmed by 4 bases and the J gene end by 7 bases; junction bases not matched to a gene: 9. This CDR3 comprises 14 residues. The germline CDR1 and CDR2 sequences are LGHDT and YNNKEL (reference sequence). The CDR3 is CASSPRQGSIEAFF. The CDR3 coding sequence is TGTGCCAGCAGCCCTCGACAGGGTTCAATTGAAGCTTTCTTT.

About this clone itself: One end of the junction is discordant with germline, which a read error may explain. The chain combines TRBV7-9 with TRBJ2-1, with TRBD1 matching 9 bases. The germline V gene has CDR1 SEHNR and CDR2 FQNEAQ (reference sequence). This CDR3 has 12 amino acids. CDR3 loop: CASSPGTGSRLF. In nucleotides, the CDR3 is TGTGCCAGCAGCCCCGGGACAGGGTCTCGTCTCTTC.

The chain combines TRBV7-2 with TRBJ2-7; 8 bases line up with TRBD2. Per the germline V gene, CDR1 is SGHTA and CDR2 is FQGNSA. Losses at the gene ends were 1 base for V and 0 bases for J; bases not matched to a gene: 2. CDR3 length: 15 amino acids. DNA of the CDR3: TGTGCCAGCAGCTTAGGGGCGGGGGGCTCCTACGAGCAGTACTTC. Translated: CASSLGAGGSYEQYF.

This clone was counted a few times. V is TRBV27 and J is TRBJ1-4; D is perhaps TRBD1 (5 bases). This CDR3 has 14 residues. Germline V gene data show CDR1 as MNHEY and CDR2 as SMNVEV (reference sequence). V lost 4 bases and J lost 7, with 13 bases in between. For the CDR3, the DNA is TGTGCCAGCAGTTCTCGGGGGATGGGTGAAAAACTGTTTTTT. Translated, it gives CASSSRGMGEKLFF.

The chain joins TRBV6-5 to TRBJ1-1; 8 bases match TRBD1. J gave up 6 bases and V 7 bases, and 13 bases lay outside the gene matches. The CDR3 covers 15 residues. Germline values: CDR1 MNHEY, CDR2 SVGAGI. CDR3 nucleotide sequence: TGTGCCAGCATGGTGCAGGGGGCCTCTGGCGCTGAAGCTTTCTTT. It codes for CASMVQGASGAEAFF.

This chain joins TRBV24-1 and TRBJ1-2; D is ambiguous. Germline CDR1 KGHDR, CDR2 SFDVKD. V lost 8 bases and J lost 4, with 13 bases in between. This CDR3 spans 13 amino acids. The CDR3 DNA is TGTGCCACCAACCAGGCTTCTGGCTATGGCTACACCTTC. Its translation is CATNQASGYGYTF.

This chain links TRBV6-5 with TRBJ2-5; 7 bases are shared with TRBD1. V lost 7 bases to trimming and J lost 9 bases; unmatched junction nucleotides: 11. Germline V gives CDR1 MNHEY, CDR2 SVGAGI. The CDR3 is 13 residues long. DNA for the CDR3: TGTGCCAGCACCCCGACAGGGACGGTCGCCCAGTACTTC. It is translated as CASTPTGTVAQYF.

V usage is TRBV18 and J usage is TRBJ1-1; D uncertain. The germline V gene has CDR1 KGHSH and CDR2 LQKENI. Trimming shortened V by 4 bases and J by 0 bases, and 15 bases separated the two germline ends. CDR3 length equals 16 residues. The CDR3 DNA is TGTGCCAGCTCACAAAGACAAGGAAACATGAACACTGAAGCTTTCTTT. Protein product: CASSQRQGNMNTEAFF. Combining the CDR3 with reference TRBV18 and TRBJ1-1 gives the whole variable domain NAGVMQNPRHLVRRRGQEARLRCSPMKGHSHVYWYRQLPEEGLKFMVYLQKENIIDESGMPKERFSAEFPKEGPSILRIQQVVRGDSAAYFCASSQRQGNMNTEAFFGQGTRLTVV.

The chain links TRBV7-9 to TRBJ1-4; maybe TRBD1 (5 bases). CDR1 SEHNR and CDR2 FQNEAQ come from the germline V gene (reference sequence). The V and J ends lost 3 bases and 8 bases respectively, with 10 bases between them. The CDR3 is made up of 13 amino acids. The CDR3 sequence: CASSLQGLEKLFF. The CDR3 DNA reads as TGTGCCAGCAGCTTGCAGGGTCTGGAAAAACTGTTTTTT.

This clone was picked up one time. J is TRBJ2-3 and V is TRBV9; 13 bases map to TRBD2. V was pared by 6 bases and J by 4 bases, with 11 bases of the junction left unmatched. Germline CDR1 is SGDLS and CDR2 is YYNGEE. The CDR3 is made up of 17 amino acids. CDR3 in amino acids: CASTRSTSGGASDTQYF. The CDR3 nucleotides are TGTGCCAGCACCCGTAGTACTAGCGGGGGGGCCTCAGATACGCAGTATTTT.

The V call is TRBV3-1 (or the pseudogene TRBV3-2), the J call TRBJ1-1; 7 bases align to TRBD1. The V gene's germline CDR1 is LGHDT and CDR2 YNNKEL (reference sequence). The junction had 5 bases not matched to a gene; V was cut back by 9 bases and J by 1 base. The CDR3 spans 13 residues. Written as DNA, the CDR3 is TGTGCCAGTTCGGGACAGACGAACACTGAAGCTTTCTTT. Translated: CASSGQTNTEAFF.

CDR3 sequence (DNA): TGCGCCAGCAGCTTAGGGACAGGGGCAGGCGGTGAAGAGACCCAGTACTTC. It specifies CASSLGTGAGGEETQYF. The chain couples TRBV5-1 to TRBJ2-5; 10 bases align to TRBD1. Germline loops: CDR1 SGHRS, CDR2 YFSETQ. The ends lost 2 bases at V and 3 bases at J; junction bases unmatched: 10. The CDR3 extends over 17 amino acids.

The chain couples TRBV27 to TRBJ1-1; D is undetermined. Between the trimmed V and J ends, which lost 5 bases and 3 bases, there was a span of 13 bases. The CDR3 has 14 amino acids. Germline assignment: CDR1 MNHEY and CDR2 SMNVEV (reference sequence). The CDR3: CASSGLGGYTEAFF. CDR3 DNA sequence: TGTGCCAGCAGTGGCCTAGGAGGGTACACTGAAGCTTTCTTT.

The sample holds one count of this clone. V is TRBV7-2 and J is TRBJ2-1; 16 bases line up with TRBD2. This CDR3 contains 15 residues. The ends lost 5 bases at V and 10 bases at J; junction bases unmatched: 5. Germline CDR1 and CDR2: SGHTA and FQGNSA. As DNA, the CDR3 is TGTGCCAGCAGCCGGGGACTAGCGGGAGGGGTAGAGCAGTTCTTC. It yields the protein CASSRGLAGGVEQFF.

The CDR3: CASSVSASGAYNEQFF. The CDR3 coding sequence is TGTGCCAGCAGCGTATCGGCTAGCGGGGCCTACAATGAGCAGTTCTTC. V gene TRBV9 combines with J gene TRBJ2-1, with TRBD2 matching 9 bases. CDR3 size: 16 residues. CDR1 is SGDLS, CDR2 YYNGEE, per germline. Unmatched junction bases numbered 4, after V lost 1 base and J lost 2 bases.

V gene TRBV4-2 combines with J gene TRBJ1-2; 7 bases match TRBD1. The CDR3 is 17 residues long. CDR1 is LGHNA, CDR2 YNFKEQ, per germline. Trimming cost V 2 bases and J 2 bases; bases outside gene matches: 11. CDR3 in amino acids: CASSQTFSEGANYGYTF. The DNA for the CDR3 is TGTGCCAGCAGCCAAACTTTTAGCGAGGGGGCCAACTATGGCTACACCTTC.

The rearrangement uses TRBV4-2 and TRBJ2-1; 10 bases are a match to TRBD2. Germline loops: CDR1 LGHNA, CDR2 YNFKEQ. J gave up 15 bases and V 1 base, and 6 bases lay outside the gene matches. This CDR3 contains 13 residues. CDR3 amino acids: CASSQVDSGGRFF. The DNA for the CDR3 is TGTGCCAGCAGCCAAGTGGATAGCGGGGGGAGGTTCTTC.

The chain carries TRBV19 and TRBJ1-1; D is unclear. This CDR3 has 12 residues. The V gene lost 8 bases and the J gene lost 6 bases, with 13 bases spanning the gap. Germline values: CDR1 LNHDA, CDR2 SQIVND (reference sequence). Here the CDR3 DNA reads TGTGCCAGTCGAACTCGAGAAGCTGAAGCTTTCTTT. It yields the protein CASRTREAEAFF. The whole variable domain, remainder taken from reference TRBV19 and TRBJ1-1, is DGGITQSPKYLFRKEGQNVTLSCEQNLNHDAMYWYRQDPGQGLRLIYYSQIVNDFQKGDIAEGYSVSREKKESFPLTVTSAQKNPTAFYLCASRTREAEAFFGQGTRLTVV.

This chain joins TRBV7-2 and TRBJ2-7, with TRBD2 identical over 11 bases. Germline V gives CDR1 SGHTA, CDR2 FQGNSA. Unmatched junction bases numbered 1, after V lost 4 bases and J lost 2 bases. This CDR3 is 14 amino acids long. The CDR3 sequence: CASSSGLAAYEQYF. CDR3 in DNA: TGTGCCAGCAGCTCGGGACTAGCGGCCTACGAGCAGTACTTC.